This T cell receptor (beta chain) was profiled in a study of T-cell memory formation after mild COVID-19 (dated by TCRdb to the early 2020s). At the level of the whole study: TCR sequence clusters from the two donors were found to be largely donor specific. T-cell clones expanding and contracting after mild COVID-19 in a couple of donors were tracked by longitudinal TCRalpha and TCRbeta repertoire sequencing. The cohort was made up of two young adult volunteers, one female and one male, who were previously healthy.

Ficoll-Paque density gradient centrifugation was the method used to isolate PBMCs. As for this clonotype: This receptor's antigen is unknown. Per-nucleotide qualities are absent, and no much larger clonotype sits a single base away.

After removal of 3 bases from V and 5 bases from J, the junction retains 5 bases not matched to a gene. Spanning cysteine to phenylalanine, the CDR3 consists of 16 amino acids. Only CDR3 DNA is held: 48 bases, read in frame from base 1. Via the germline V gene, CDR1 is SGHRS and CDR2 YFSETQ. What the research found in general, with its limitations: Contracting CD4+ clones were located mainly in the CM and EM memory subsets, whereas CD8+ clones were found to be enriched in EMRA. Some responding clones were found in pre-infection memory, which suggests that pre-existing cross-reactive memory T cells took part in the SARS-CoV-2 response. Balanced CD4/CD8 phenotypes were observed for clones contracting from day 15 to 85, whereas a bias towards CD4+ was observed for a second wave of clones expanding from day 15 to 37. Only a couple of mild cases were covered in the study, and larger cohorts including severe cases with pre-infection samples were considered necessary. Whether the second-wave clones peaking on day 37 were SARS-CoV-2 specific was not confirmed.

Sequencing was performed on an Illumina NovaSeq 6000. Using 5'RACE with constant-segment primers, TCRalpha and TCRbeta cDNA libraries were constructed, with sample barcodes and unique molecular identifiers added in the process. Trizol reagent was used to extract RNA from every sample. The libraries were amplified in two PCR steps, and the second step added a second sample barcode and Illumina TruSeq adapters. Sequencing of libraries was performed on an Illumina NovaSeq with 2 x 150 bp paired-end reads. Concerning the study's data processing: Reads were demultiplexed and collapsed into UMI-guided consensus sequences with migec v1.2.7. Using mixcr v2.1.11, UMI consensuses were aligned to TRA and TRB V and J templates and then assembled into clonotypes. A clonotype was counted as expanded or contracted only when both edgeR and NoisET called the clonotype significant, with the noise models trained on biological replicates. edgeR calls used a false discovery rate-adjusted p below 0.01 and a log2 fold-change threshold of 1. As an exploratory analysis of dynamics, max-normalized trajectories of the 1000 most abundant clonotypes were examined by PCA with hierarchical clustering. Separately sequenced CD4+ and CD8+ repertoires were used to assign a CD4 or CD8 phenotype to each responding clone. TCRdb's own reprocessing of the public reads used fastp at Q25 and MiXCR and kept productive beta chains. Every distinct CDR3 protein forms one entry, paired with its most common genes and DNA. TCRdb, not the authors, supplied the V and J calls. For this sample there are 110,000 to 150,000 distinct CDR3 sequences; approximately 25% appear just once. The top ten clonotypes cover roughly a quarter of the sample.

The TCR originated in an adult woman who had mild COVID-19 (a few samples of this study predate the infection). The sample titles of this study are shuffled in the database, so cell type and time point are left out; the donor was told from shared clones. Sequenced material: PBMCs or a T cell subset sorted from them (not recorded which). The chain is assembled from TRBV5-1 and TRBJ2-2, with 12 junctional bases fitting TRBD2. The DNA reads as follows: TGCGCCAGCAGCTACTGGACTAGCGGGGCAACCGGGGAGCTGTTTTTT. This codes for CASSYWTSGATGELFF.